The clone carrying this TCR beta chain was recorded once. Its antigen remains unknown. The study amplified TCR beta CDR3 regions using RNA transcripts. The workflow started with a first-round RT-PCR run with HTBI primers and then moved on to a second-round multiplex PCR. TCRdb recomputed calls from the multiplex PCR reads with MiXCR, one row per CDR3 protein. Of 450,000 to 600,000 distinct CDR3 sequences in the sample, approximately 37% are singletons; the top ten hold about 4.6%. Exclusion applied to patients with other autoimmune diseases, uncontrolled infections, pregnancy or lactation. This sample was taken from a study of Graves' ophthalmopathy and Graves' hyperthyroidism. Study results and limitations: Forecasting of ophthalmopathy progression by the model achieved around 71% sensitivity and approximately 72% specificity. Thyroid clonotypes that were expanded above 0.001 frequency mostly also appeared in blood.

The CDR3 covers 16 residues. Germline V gives CDR1 SGHTA, CDR2 FQGNSA. Trimming cost V 4 bases and J 4 bases; bases outside gene matches: 9. This TCR was sampled from an adult man with Graves' hyperthyroidism. The chain joins TRBV7-2 to TRBJ1-2; 10 bases are shared with TRBD1. Input material: peripheral blood or thyroid tissue (not recorded which). CDR3 in DNA: TGTGCCAGCAGCTCAACGACAGGGGGCGCGATCTATGGCTACACCTTC. This codes for CASSSTTGGAIYGYTF.